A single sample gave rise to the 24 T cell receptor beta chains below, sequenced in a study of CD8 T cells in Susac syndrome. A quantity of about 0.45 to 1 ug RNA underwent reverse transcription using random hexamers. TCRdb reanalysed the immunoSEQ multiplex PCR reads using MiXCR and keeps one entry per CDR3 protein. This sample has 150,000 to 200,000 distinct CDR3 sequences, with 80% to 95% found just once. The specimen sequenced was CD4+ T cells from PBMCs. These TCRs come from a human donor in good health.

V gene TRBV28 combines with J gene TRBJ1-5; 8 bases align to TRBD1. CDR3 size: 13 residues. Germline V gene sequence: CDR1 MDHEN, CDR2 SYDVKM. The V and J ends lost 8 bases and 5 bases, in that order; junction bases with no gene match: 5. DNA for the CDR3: TGTGCCAGCTTAGGACAGGGACATCAGCCCCAGCATTTT. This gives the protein CASLGQGHQPQHF.

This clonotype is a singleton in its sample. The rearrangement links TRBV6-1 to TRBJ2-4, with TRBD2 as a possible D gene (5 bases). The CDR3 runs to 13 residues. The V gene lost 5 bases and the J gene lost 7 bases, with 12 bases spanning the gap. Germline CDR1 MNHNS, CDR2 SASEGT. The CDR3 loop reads CASSPGMANIQYF. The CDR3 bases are TGTGCCAGCAGTCCCGGGATGGCTAACATTCAGTACTTC.

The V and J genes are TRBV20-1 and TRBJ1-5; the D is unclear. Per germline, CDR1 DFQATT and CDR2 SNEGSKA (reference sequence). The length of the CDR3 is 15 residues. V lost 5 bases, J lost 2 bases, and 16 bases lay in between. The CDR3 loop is CSAGNEGQGNQPQHF. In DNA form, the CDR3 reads TGCAGTGCTGGCAACGAGGGTCAAGGCAATCAGCCCCAGCATTTT.

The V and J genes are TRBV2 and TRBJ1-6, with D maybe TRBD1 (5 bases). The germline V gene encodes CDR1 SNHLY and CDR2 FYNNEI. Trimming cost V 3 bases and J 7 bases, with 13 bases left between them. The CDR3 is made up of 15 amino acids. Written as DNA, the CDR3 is TGTGCCAGCAGTGACGGGACTCTCAAAAATTCACCCCTCCACTTT. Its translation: CASSDGTLKNSPLHF. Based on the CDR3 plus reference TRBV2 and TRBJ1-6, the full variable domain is EPEVTQTPSHQVTQMGQEVILRCVPISNHLYFYWYRQILGQKVEFLVSFYNNEISEKSEIFDDQFSVERPDGSNFTLKIRSTKLEDSAMYFCASSDGTLKNSPLHFGNGTRLTVT.

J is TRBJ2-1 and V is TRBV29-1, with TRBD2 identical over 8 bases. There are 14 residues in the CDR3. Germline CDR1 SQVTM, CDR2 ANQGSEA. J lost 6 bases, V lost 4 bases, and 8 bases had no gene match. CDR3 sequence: CSVVRGAGGNEQFF. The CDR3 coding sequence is TGCAGCGTTGTGCGGGGGGCCGGGGGCAATGAGCAGTTCTTC.

The CDR3 DNA is TGTGCCAGCAGTGAAGCGTTGGGGAGGGGGCATAGCTCTGGGGCCAACGTCCTGACTTTC. Translation gives CASSEALGRGHSSGANVLTF. This chain connects TRBV2 to TRBJ2-6; D assignment may be TRBD1 or TRBD2 (7 bases each). In germline, CDR1 is SNHLY, CDR2 FYNNEI. The ends were cut back, 0 bases at V and 0 bases at J, with 18 bases in the middle. This CDR3 has 20 amino acids.

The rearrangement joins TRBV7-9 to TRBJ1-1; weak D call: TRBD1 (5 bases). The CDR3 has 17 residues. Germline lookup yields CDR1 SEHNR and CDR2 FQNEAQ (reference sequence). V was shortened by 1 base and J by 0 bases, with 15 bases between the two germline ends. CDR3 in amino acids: CASSLGSGHLLNTEAFF. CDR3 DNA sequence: TGTGCCAGCAGCTTAGGGTCAGGGCACCTACTGAACACTGAAGCTTTCTTT.

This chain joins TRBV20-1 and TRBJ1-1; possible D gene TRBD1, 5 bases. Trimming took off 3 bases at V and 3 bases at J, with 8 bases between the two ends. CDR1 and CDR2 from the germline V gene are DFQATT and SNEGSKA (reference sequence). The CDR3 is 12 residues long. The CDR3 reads CSARGRDTEAFF. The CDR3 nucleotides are TGCAGTGCTAGGGGACGGGACACTGAAGCTTTCTTT.

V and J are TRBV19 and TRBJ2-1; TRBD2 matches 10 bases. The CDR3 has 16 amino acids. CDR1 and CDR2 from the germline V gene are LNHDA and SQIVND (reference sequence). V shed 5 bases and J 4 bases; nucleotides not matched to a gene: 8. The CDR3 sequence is CASSPRLAGDYNEQFF. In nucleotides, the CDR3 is TGTGCCAGTAGTCCAAGACTAGCGGGTGATTACAATGAGCAGTTCTTC.

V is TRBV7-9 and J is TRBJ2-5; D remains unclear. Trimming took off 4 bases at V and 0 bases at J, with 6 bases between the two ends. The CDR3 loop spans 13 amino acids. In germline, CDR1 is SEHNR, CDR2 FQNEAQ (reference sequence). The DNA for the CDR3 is TGTGCCAGCAGCTGGTCAGACCAAGAGACCCAGTACTTC. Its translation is CASSWSDQETQYF.

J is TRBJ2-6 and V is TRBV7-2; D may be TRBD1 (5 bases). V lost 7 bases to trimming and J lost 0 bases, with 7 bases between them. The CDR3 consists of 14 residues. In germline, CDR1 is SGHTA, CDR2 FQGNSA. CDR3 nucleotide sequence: TGTGCCAGCATCGACAGCTCTGGGGCCAACGTCCTGACTTTC. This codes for CASIDSSGANVLTF.

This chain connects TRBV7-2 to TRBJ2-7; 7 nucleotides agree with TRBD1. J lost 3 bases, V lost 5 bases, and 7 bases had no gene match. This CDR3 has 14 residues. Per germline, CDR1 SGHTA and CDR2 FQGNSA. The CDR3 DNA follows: TGTGCCAGCAGCCTCGACAGGGCCCTCTACGAGCAGTACTTC. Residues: CASSLDRALYEQYF. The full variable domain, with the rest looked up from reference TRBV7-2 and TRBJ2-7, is GAGVSQSPSNKVTEKGKDVELRCDPISGHTALYWYRQSLGQGLEFLIYFQGNSAPDKSGLPSDRFSAERTGGSVSTLTIQRTQQEDSAVYLCASSLDRALYEQYFGPGTRLTVT.

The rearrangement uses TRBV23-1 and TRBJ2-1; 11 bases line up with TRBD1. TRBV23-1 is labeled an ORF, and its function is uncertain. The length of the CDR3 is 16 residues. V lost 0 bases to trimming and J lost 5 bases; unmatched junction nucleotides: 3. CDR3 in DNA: TGCGCCAGCAGTCAATCGAAGGACAGGGGGCACAATGAGCAGTTCTTC. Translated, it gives CASSQSKDRGHNEQFF.

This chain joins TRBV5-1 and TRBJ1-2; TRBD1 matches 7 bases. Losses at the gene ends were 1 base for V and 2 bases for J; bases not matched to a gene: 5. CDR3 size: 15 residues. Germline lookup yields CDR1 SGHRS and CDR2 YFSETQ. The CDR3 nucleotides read TGCGCCAGCAGCTTGAAGACAGGGAACAACTATGGCTACACCTTC. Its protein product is CASSLKTGNNYGYTF.

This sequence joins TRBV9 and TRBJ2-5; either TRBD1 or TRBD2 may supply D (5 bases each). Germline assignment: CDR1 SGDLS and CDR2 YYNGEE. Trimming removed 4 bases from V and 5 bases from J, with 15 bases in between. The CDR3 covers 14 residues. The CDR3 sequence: CASSPGQGRETQYF. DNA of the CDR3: TGTGCCAGCAGCCCGGGGCAGGGTCGGGAGACCCAGTACTTC.

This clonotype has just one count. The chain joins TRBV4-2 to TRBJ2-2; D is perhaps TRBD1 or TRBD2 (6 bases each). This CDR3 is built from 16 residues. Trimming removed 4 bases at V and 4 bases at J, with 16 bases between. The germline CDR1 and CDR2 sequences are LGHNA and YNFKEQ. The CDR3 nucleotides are TGTGCCAGCAGCCCCGAAAGGGGGGCACTCACCGGGGAGCTGTTTTTT. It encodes CASSPERGALTGELFF.

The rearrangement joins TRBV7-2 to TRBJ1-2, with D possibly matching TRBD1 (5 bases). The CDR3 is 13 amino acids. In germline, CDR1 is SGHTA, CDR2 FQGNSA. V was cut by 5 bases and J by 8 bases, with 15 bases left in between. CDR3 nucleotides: TGTGCCAGCAGCGGGACGGTACAAGAAGGCTACACCTTC. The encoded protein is CASSGTVQEGYTF.

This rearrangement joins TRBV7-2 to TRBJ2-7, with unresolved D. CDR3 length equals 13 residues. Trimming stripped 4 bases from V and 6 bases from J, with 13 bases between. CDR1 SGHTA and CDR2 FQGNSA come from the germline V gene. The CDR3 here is CASSSSMAGEQYF. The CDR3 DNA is TGTGCCAGCAGCTCAAGTATGGCCGGCGAGCAGTACTTC.

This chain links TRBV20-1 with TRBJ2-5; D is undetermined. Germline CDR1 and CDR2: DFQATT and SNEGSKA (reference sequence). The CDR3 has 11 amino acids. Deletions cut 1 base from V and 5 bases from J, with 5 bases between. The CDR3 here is CSARGFETQYF. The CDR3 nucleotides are TGCAGTGCTAGAGGGTTTGAGACCCAGTACTTC.

The CDR3 here is CASSTDRVQPQHF. The CDR3 coding sequence is TGTGCCAGCAGCACGGACAGGGTCCAGCCCCAGCATTTT. V and J are TRBV6-1 and TRBJ1-5, with 8 bases lining up with TRBD1. V was pared by 6 bases and J by 7 bases, with 5 bases of the junction left unmatched. Germline V gene sequence: CDR1 MNHNS, CDR2 SASEGT. This CDR3 comprises 13 residues.

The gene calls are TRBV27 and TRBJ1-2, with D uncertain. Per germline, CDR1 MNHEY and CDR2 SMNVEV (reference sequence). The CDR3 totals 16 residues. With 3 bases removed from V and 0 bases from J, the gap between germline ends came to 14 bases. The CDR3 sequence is CASSFLVGKANYGYTF. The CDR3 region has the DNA TGTGCCAGCAGTTTCCTCGTGGGGAAAGCTAACTATGGCTACACCTTC.

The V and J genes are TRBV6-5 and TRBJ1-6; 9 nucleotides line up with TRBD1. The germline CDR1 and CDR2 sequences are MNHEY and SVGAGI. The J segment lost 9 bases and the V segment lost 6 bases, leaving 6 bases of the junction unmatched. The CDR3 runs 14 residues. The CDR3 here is CASSRDRDASPLHF. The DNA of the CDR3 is TGTGCCAGCAGCCGGGACAGGGACGCTTCACCCCTCCACTTT.

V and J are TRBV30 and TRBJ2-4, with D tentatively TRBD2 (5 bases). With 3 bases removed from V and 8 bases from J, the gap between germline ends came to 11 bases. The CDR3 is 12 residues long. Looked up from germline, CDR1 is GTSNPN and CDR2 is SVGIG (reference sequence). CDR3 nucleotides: TGTGCCTGGAGCCCGGGGAGAGACATTCAGTACTTC. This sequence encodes CAWSPGRDIQYF.

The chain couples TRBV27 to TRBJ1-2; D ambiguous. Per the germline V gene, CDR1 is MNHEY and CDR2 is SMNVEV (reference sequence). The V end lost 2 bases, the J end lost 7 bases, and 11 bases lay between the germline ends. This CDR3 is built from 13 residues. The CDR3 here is CASSLRMGGGYTF. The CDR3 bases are TGTGCCAGCAGTTTAAGAATGGGAGGTGGCTACACCTTC.